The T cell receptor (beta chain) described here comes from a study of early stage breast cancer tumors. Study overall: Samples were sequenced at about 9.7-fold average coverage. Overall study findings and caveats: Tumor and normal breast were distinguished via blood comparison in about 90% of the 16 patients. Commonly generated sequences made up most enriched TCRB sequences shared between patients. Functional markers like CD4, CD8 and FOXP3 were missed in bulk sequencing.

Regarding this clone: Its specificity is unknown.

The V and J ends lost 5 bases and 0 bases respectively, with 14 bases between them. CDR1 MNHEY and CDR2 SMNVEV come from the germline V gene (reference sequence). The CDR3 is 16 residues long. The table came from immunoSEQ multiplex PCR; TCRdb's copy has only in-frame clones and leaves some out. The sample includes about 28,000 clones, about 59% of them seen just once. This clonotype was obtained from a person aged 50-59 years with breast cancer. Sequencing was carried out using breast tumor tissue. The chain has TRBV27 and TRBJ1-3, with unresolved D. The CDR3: CASSPWGENSGNTIYF. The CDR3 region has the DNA TGTGCCAGCAGTCCCTGGGGAGAGAACTCTGGAAACACCATATATTTT.